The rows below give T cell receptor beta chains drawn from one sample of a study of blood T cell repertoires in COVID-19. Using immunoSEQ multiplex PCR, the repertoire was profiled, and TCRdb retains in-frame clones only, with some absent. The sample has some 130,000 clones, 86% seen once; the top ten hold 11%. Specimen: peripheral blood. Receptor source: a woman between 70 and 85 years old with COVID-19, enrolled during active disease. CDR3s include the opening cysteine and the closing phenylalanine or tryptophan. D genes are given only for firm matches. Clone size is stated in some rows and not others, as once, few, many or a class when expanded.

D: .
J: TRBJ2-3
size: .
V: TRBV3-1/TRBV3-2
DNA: TGTGCCAGCAGCCATACTAGCGAAGGAGGGGGTACTACGCAGTATTTT
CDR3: CASSHTSEGGGTTQYF

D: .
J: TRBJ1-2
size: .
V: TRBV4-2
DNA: TGTGCCAGCAGGGGGGGGTGGAGTACTAACTATGGCTACACCTTC
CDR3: CASRGGWSTNYGYTF

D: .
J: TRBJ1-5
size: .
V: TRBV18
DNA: TGTGCCAGCTCACCACAGGGAGACAATCAGCCCCAGCATTTT
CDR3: CASSPQGDNQPQHF

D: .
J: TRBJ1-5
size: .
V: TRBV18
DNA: TGTGCCAGCTCACCATCGACAGCTAGCAATCAGCCCCAGCATTTT
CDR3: CASSPSTASNQPQHF

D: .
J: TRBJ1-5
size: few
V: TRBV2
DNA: TGTGCCAGCAGTAAAGGGAGAAGCAATCAGCCCCAGCATTTT
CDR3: CASSKGRSNQPQHF

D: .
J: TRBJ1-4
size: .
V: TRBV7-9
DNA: TGTGCCAGCAGCTTCGTTTCAGGGAGGGGTAATGAAAAACTGTTTTTT
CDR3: CASSFVSGRGNEKLFF

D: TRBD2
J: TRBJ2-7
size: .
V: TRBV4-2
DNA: TGTGCCAGCAGCCAGAGCGGGGGTAGCTCCTACGAGCAGTACTTC
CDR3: CASSQSGGSSYEQYF

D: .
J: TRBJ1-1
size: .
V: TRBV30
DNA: TGTGCCTGGGCCCAGGAGAACACTGAAGCTTTCTTT
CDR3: CAWAQENTEAFF

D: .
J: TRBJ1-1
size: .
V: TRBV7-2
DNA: TGTGCCAGCAACGTCCAGGGTCTCACTGAAGCTTTCTTT
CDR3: CASNVQGLTEAFF

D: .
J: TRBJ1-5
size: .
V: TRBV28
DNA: TGTGCCAGCACCCAGTGGGGGGGCATTCAGCCCCAGCATTTT
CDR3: CASTQWGGIQPQHF

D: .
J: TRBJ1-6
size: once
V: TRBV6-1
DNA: TGTGCCAGCAGTGAACCGACAGGTTATAATTCACCCCTCCACTTT
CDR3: CASSEPTGYNSPLHF

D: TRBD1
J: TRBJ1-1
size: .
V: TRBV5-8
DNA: TGTGCCAGCAGCTTGGCCGGGGGGACAGGAGGGGTTTTGGAAGCTTTCTTT
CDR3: CASSLAGGTGGVLEAFF

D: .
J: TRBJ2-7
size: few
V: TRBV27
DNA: TGTGCCAGCAGTCCCTCCAGGGACTACGAGCAGTACTTC
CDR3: CASSPSRDYEQYF

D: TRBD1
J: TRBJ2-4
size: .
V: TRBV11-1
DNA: TGTGCCAGCAGCCCCAGAGGGGGCCGGTTCAGAAACATTCAGTACTTC
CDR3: CASSPRGGRFRNIQYF

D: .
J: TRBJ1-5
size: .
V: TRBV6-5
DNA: TGTGCCAGCAGCTGGGAGGGGTATAGCAATCAGCCCCAGCATTTT
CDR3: CASSWEGYSNQPQHF

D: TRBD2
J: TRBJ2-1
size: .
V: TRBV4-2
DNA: TGTGCCAGCAGCCAAGATGCCCTAGCGGGGAGTGAGCAGTTCTTC
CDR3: CASSQDALAGSEQFF

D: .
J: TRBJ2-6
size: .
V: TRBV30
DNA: TGTGCCTGGAGTTTGACAGTTTCTGGGGCCAACGTCCTGACTTTC
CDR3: CAWSLTVSGANVLTF

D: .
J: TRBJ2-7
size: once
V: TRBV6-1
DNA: TGTGCCAGCAGTGAATTAAGGGGCCTCTACGAGCAGTACTTC
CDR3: CASSELRGLYEQYF

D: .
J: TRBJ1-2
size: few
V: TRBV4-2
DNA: TGTGCCAGCAGCCATATGAAACAGGGTGGGAACTATGGCTACACCTTC
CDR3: CASSHMKQGGNYGYTF

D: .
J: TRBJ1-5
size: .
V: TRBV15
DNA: TGTGCCACCAGCACCAGGGCTTACGGCAATCAGCCCCAGCATTTT
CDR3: CATSTRAYGNQPQHF

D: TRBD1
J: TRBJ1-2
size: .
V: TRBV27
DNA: TGTGCCAGCAGTTTATCCGGGACAGGGGGCGATGGCTACACCTTC
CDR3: CASSLSGTGGDGYTF

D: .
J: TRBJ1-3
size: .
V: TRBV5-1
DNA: TGCGCCAGCAGCTTGGAGGCAGGATATTCAGGAAACACCATATATTTT
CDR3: CASSLEAGYSGNTIYF

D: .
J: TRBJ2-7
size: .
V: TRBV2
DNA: TGTGCCAGCAGTGAAAACAGATACGAGCAGTACTTC
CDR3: CASSENRYEQYF

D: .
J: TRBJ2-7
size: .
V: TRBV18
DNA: TGTGCCAGCTCACCAATAACCGGAGGGGAGCAGTACTTC
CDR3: CASSPITGGEQYF

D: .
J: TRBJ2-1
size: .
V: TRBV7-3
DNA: TGTGCCAGCAGCTTAGCCTATGGGGGCCACCTGGGATACAATGAGCAGTTCTTC
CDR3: CASSLAYGGHLGYNEQFF

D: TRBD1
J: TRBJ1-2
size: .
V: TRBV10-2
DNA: TGCGCCAGCAGAGGACAGGATTCGTTTTATGGCTACACCTTC
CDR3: CASRGQDSFYGYTF